The rows below give T cell receptor beta chains drawn from one sample of a study of blood T cell repertoires in COVID-19. The protocol was immunoSEQ multiplex PCR, while the TCRdb copy is restricted to in-frame clones and leaves out a portion. The table has about 430,000 clones, roughly 90% seen once. Sequenced material: PBMCs or T cells enriched from blood (not recorded which). The receptors originated from a woman aged 18-29 years who had been exposed to COVID-19. Both conserved end residues are part of each CDR3. The order of the fields is V gene, J gene, D gene, clone size, CDR3 protein, CDR3 DNA. The D gene is left open where the match is weak. Some rows mark clone size as missing; the rest say once, few, many or name a class of expanded clone.

v_call: TRBV28
j_call: TRBJ2-7
d_call: .
clone_size: .
cdr3_aa: CASSLIRRGEQYF
cdr3_nt: TGTGCCAGCAGTTTAATTCGGCGGGGCGAGCAGTACTTC

v_call: TRBV7-9
j_call: TRBJ1-5
d_call: .
clone_size: .
cdr3_aa: CASSLGRGGSNQPQHF
cdr3_nt: TGTGCCAGCAGCTTGGGGCGGGGAGGGAGCAATCAGCCCCAGCATTTT

v_call: TRBV10-3
j_call: TRBJ1-5
d_call: TRBD1
clone_size: .
cdr3_aa: CAIRGQGSNQPQHF
cdr3_nt: TGTGCCATCCGAGGACAGGGAAGCAATCAGCCCCAGCATTTT

v_call: TRBV4-2
j_call: TRBJ1-1
d_call: .
clone_size: .
cdr3_aa: CASSQDLVGVRDTEAFF
cdr3_nt: TGTGCCAGCAGCCAAGATCTTGTCGGGGTCCGGGACACTGAAGCTTTCTTT

v_call: TRBV28
j_call: TRBJ1-4
d_call: TRBD1
clone_size: .
cdr3_aa: CASSLAGTGGEKLFF
cdr3_nt: TGTGCCAGCAGTTTAGCCGGGACAGGGGGCGAAAAACTGTTTTTT

v_call: TRBV14
j_call: TRBJ1-2
d_call: .
clone_size: .
cdr3_aa: CASSRTGLYGYTF
cdr3_nt: TGTGCCAGCAGCCGTACAGGGCTATATGGCTACACCTTC

v_call: TRBV3-1/TRBV3-2
j_call: TRBJ1-5
d_call: TRBD1
clone_size: .
cdr3_aa: CASSQDQGVNQPQHF
cdr3_nt: TGTGCCAGCAGCCAAGATCAGGGGGTAAATCAGCCCCAGCATTTT

v_call: TRBV11-2
j_call: TRBJ1-2
d_call: .
clone_size: .
cdr3_aa: CASSQFRTQTGYTF
cdr3_nt: TGTGCCAGCAGCCAGTTTAGGACACAGACTGGCTACACCTTC

v_call: TRBV7-7
j_call: TRBJ2-5
d_call: .
clone_size: .
cdr3_aa: CASSPGLGSGETQYF
cdr3_nt: TGTGCCAGCAGCCCAGGGTTAGGGTCCGGAGAGACCCAGTACTTC

v_call: TRBV28
j_call: TRBJ2-7
d_call: .
clone_size: .
cdr3_aa: CASSYEDYEQYF
cdr3_nt: TGTGCCAGCAGCTATGAGGACTACGAGCAGTACTTC

v_call: TRBV30
j_call: TRBJ1-1
d_call: .
clone_size: .
cdr3_aa: CAWSHGHYNTEAFF
cdr3_nt: TGTGCCTGGAGTCATGGACATTACAACACTGAAGCTTTCTTT

v_call: TRBV5-5
j_call: TRBJ2-7
d_call: TRBD1
clone_size: once
cdr3_aa: CASSSRPGQGSYEQYF
cdr3_nt: TGTGCCAGCAGCTCCAGACCGGGACAGGGTTCCTACGAGCAGTACTTC

v_call: TRBV7-7
j_call: TRBJ2-2
d_call: TRBD1
clone_size: .
cdr3_aa: CASKGGASDTGELFF
cdr3_nt: TGTGCTAGCAAAGGGGGCGCATCGGACACCGGGGAGCTGTTTTTT

v_call: TRBV4-2
j_call: TRBJ1-2
d_call: .
clone_size: .
cdr3_aa: CASSQGRGGYTF
cdr3_nt: TGTGCCAGCAGCCAAGGGAGAGGGGGCTACACCTTC

v_call: TRBV27
j_call: TRBJ1-1
d_call: .
clone_size: .
cdr3_aa: CASRGWRTEAFF
cdr3_nt: TGTGCCAGCAGGGGATGGAGGACTGAAGCTTTCTTT

v_call: TRBV28
j_call: TRBJ2-3
d_call: .
clone_size: few
cdr3_aa: CASSLPGTDTQYF
cdr3_nt: TGTGCCAGCAGTTTACCGGGCACAGATACGCAGTATTTT

v_call: TRBV13
j_call: TRBJ1-2
d_call: .
clone_size: .
cdr3_aa: CASSSSRVNYGYTF
cdr3_nt: TGTGCCAGCAGCTCAAGCAGGGTTAACTATGGCTACACCTTC

v_call: TRBV18
j_call: TRBJ1-3
d_call: TRBD1
clone_size: .
cdr3_aa: CASSPTTGGPGNTIYF
cdr3_nt: TGTGCCAGCTCACCAACGACAGGGGGACCTGGAAACACCATATATTTT

v_call: TRBV10-3
j_call: TRBJ2-7
d_call: TRBD2
clone_size: .
cdr3_aa: CATKERTSGSYEQYF
cdr3_nt: TGTGCCACCAAGGAGAGGACTAGCGGCTCCTACGAGCAGTACTTC

v_call: TRBV5-1
j_call: TRBJ2-5
d_call: .
clone_size: .
cdr3_aa: CASSFSRGPQETQYF
cdr3_nt: TGCGCCAGCAGCTTTAGCAGGGGACCTCAAGAGACCCAGTACTTC

v_call: TRBV9
j_call: TRBJ2-3
d_call: TRBD2
clone_size: .
cdr3_aa: CASSLGLPGRGDTQYF
cdr3_nt: TGTGCCAGCAGCCTGGGACTACCGGGTAGGGGAGATACGCAGTATTTT

v_call: TRBV4-1
j_call: TRBJ2-5
d_call: TRBD2
clone_size: .
cdr3_aa: CASSLRTSGVQETQYF
cdr3_nt: TGCGCCAGCAGCCTCCGGACTAGCGGGGTTCAGGAGACCCAGTACTTC

v_call: TRBV9
j_call: TRBJ1-2
d_call: .
clone_size: .
cdr3_aa: CASSVVQGTSSYGYTF
cdr3_nt: TGTGCCAGCAGCGTAGTGCAGGGGACGAGTAGCTATGGCTACACCTTC

v_call: TRBV28
j_call: TRBJ1-5
d_call: .
clone_size: .
cdr3_aa: CASSPIRKTGTAGQPQHF
cdr3_nt: TGTGCCAGCAGTCCAATCCGAAAGACAGGTACTGCTGGTCAGCCCCAGCATTTT

v_call: TRBV6-6
j_call: TRBJ1-1
d_call: TRBD1
clone_size: .
cdr3_aa: CASSSWTGVNTEAFF
cdr3_nt: TGTGCCAGCAGTTCCTGGACAGGGGTGAACACTGAAGCTTTCTTT

v_call: TRBV6-5
j_call: TRBJ1-2
d_call: .
clone_size: .
cdr3_aa: CASSYASGEGYTF
cdr3_nt: TGTGCCAGCAGTTACGCCTCAGGGGAAGGCTACACCTTC

v_call: TRBV5-6
j_call: TRBJ2-5
d_call: TRBD1
clone_size: .
cdr3_aa: CASSLDRGVQETQYF
cdr3_nt: TGTGCCAGCAGCTTGGACAGGGGGGTACAAGAGACCCAGTACTTC

v_call: TRBV7-2
j_call: TRBJ2-1
d_call: TRBD2
clone_size: .
cdr3_aa: CASSFPSGLAGNEQFF
cdr3_nt: TGTGCCAGCAGCTTTCCCTCCGGACTAGCGGGAAATGAGCAGTTCTTC

v_call: TRBV14
j_call: TRBJ2-7
d_call: .
clone_size: few
cdr3_aa: CASSQDQLSYEQYF
cdr3_nt: TGTGCCAGCAGCCAAGATCAACTATCCTACGAGCAGTACTTC

v_call: TRBV20-1
j_call: TRBJ2-7
d_call: .
clone_size: .
cdr3_aa: CSASSGALTYEQYF
cdr3_nt: TGCAGTGCTAGTTCAGGCGCCCTAACCTACGAGCAGTACTTC

v_call: TRBV14
j_call: TRBJ2-3
d_call: TRBD1
clone_size: .
cdr3_aa: CASSLWTGQVTDTQYF
cdr3_nt: TGTGCCAGCAGCCTATGGACAGGGCAAGTGACAGATACGCAGTATTTT

v_call: TRBV2
j_call: TRBJ1-1
d_call: .
clone_size: few
cdr3_aa: CASIEGATEAFF
cdr3_nt: TGTGCCAGCATCGAGGGTGCGACTGAAGCTTTCTTT

v_call: TRBV7-7
j_call: TRBJ2-1
d_call: TRBD2
clone_size: .
cdr3_aa: CASSLRPSGRDEQFF
cdr3_nt: TGTGCCAGCAGCTTACGACCTAGCGGGAGGGATGAGCAGTTCTTC

v_call: TRBV11-2
j_call: TRBJ2-1
d_call: .
clone_size: once
cdr3_aa: CASSLSLYNEQFF
cdr3_nt: TGTGCCAGCAGCTTATCTTTATACAATGAGCAGTTCTTC

v_call: TRBV5-6
j_call: TRBJ2-3
d_call: .
clone_size: .
cdr3_aa: CASTDRPERDTQYF
cdr3_nt: TGTGCCAGCACCGATAGACCAGAGAGGGATACGCAGTATTTT

v_call: TRBV23-1
j_call: TRBJ1-1
d_call: TRBD1
clone_size: .
cdr3_aa: CASSPPGQGSTEAFF
cdr3_nt: TGCGCCAGCAGTCCCCCGGGACAGGGGAGCACTGAAGCTTTCTTT

v_call: TRBV2
j_call: TRBJ1-6
d_call: .
clone_size: .
cdr3_aa: CASRRQGRDSPLHF
cdr3_nt: TGTGCCAGCAGGAGGCAGGGCCGGGATTCACCCCTCCACTTT

v_call: TRBV5-1
j_call: TRBJ2-4
d_call: TRBD2
clone_size: once
cdr3_aa: CASSSLAGLAKNIQYF
cdr3_nt: TGCGCCAGCAGCTCACTAGCGGGGCTAGCCAAAAACATTCAGTACTTC

v_call: TRBV18
j_call: TRBJ2-1
d_call: .
clone_size: .
cdr3_aa: CASSPPQEVSSYNEQFF
cdr3_nt: TGTGCCAGCTCACCTCCGCAGGAGGTGAGCTCCTACAATGAGCAGTTCTTC

v_call: TRBV28
j_call: TRBJ2-3
d_call: .
clone_size: .
cdr3_aa: CASSLLPSFTDTQYF
cdr3_nt: TGTGCCAGCAGCCTACTCCCCTCCTTCACAGATACGCAGTATTTT

v_call: TRBV6-1
j_call: TRBJ2-7
d_call: .
clone_size: .
cdr3_aa: CASIHRAGDSEQYF
cdr3_nt: TGTGCCAGCATCCACCGGGCAGGGGATAGCGAGCAGTACTTC

v_call: TRBV20-1
j_call: TRBJ2-5
d_call: .
clone_size: .
cdr3_aa: CSASSLMSQYF
cdr3_nt: TGCAGTGCTAGCTCCTTAATGTCCCAGTACTTC

v_call: TRBV6-5
j_call: TRBJ1-2
d_call: TRBD1
clone_size: .
cdr3_aa: CAAGPRGQGGYTF
cdr3_nt: TGTGCTGCAGGACCGAGGGGGCAGGGTGGCTACACCTTC

v_call: TRBV4-3
j_call: TRBJ2-7
d_call: .
clone_size: .
cdr3_aa: CASSQNSGPNYEQYF
cdr3_nt: TGCGCCAGCAGCCAGAATTCTGGGCCAAACTACGAGCAGTACTTC

v_call: TRBV11-2
j_call: TRBJ2-7
d_call: TRBD2
clone_size: .
cdr3_aa: CASSLGGLAGITDEQYF
cdr3_nt: TGTGCCAGCAGCTTAGGCGGACTAGCGGGAATTACCGACGAGCAGTACTTC

v_call: TRBV7-2
j_call: TRBJ2-1
d_call: TRBD2
clone_size: .
cdr3_aa: CASIPSGGLSNEQFF
cdr3_nt: TGTGCCAGCATTCCTAGCGGGGGTCTATCCAATGAGCAGTTCTTC

v_call: TRBV2
j_call: TRBJ1-3
d_call: .
clone_size: .
cdr3_aa: CASSESRAPGNTIYF
cdr3_nt: TGTGCCAGCAGTGAATCCAGGGCGCCTGGAAACACCATATATTTT

v_call: TRBV18
j_call: TRBJ1-1
d_call: .
clone_size: .
cdr3_aa: CASSRISRNTEAFF
cdr3_nt: TGTGCCAGCTCACGTATTTCCAGGAACACTGAAGCTTTCTTT

v_call: TRBV7-2
j_call: TRBJ1-5
d_call: TRBD1
clone_size: .
cdr3_aa: CASSSRTGDQPQHF
cdr3_nt: TGTGCCAGCAGCTCGCGGACAGGGGATCAGCCCCAGCATTTT

v_call: TRBV6-5
j_call: TRBJ2-1
d_call: .
clone_size: .
cdr3_aa: CASRKTTGTYNEQFF
cdr3_nt: TGTGCCAGCAGAAAAACAACAGGGACCTACAATGAGCAGTTCTTC

v_call: TRBV10-2
j_call: TRBJ2-7
d_call: TRBD2
clone_size: .
cdr3_aa: CATSPSLAGRIYEQYF
cdr3_nt: TGCGCCACCTCCCCCTCACTAGCGGGTCGGATTTACGAGCAGTACTTC

v_call: TRBV11-2
j_call: TRBJ2-5
d_call: .
clone_size: .
cdr3_aa: CASSLLDSVQETQYF
cdr3_nt: TGTGCCAGCAGCCTCCTTGATTCGGTGCAAGAGACCCAGTACTTC

v_call: TRBV6-5
j_call: TRBJ1-5
d_call: .
clone_size: .
cdr3_aa: CASSSYSNQPQHF
cdr3_nt: TGTGCCAGCAGTTCCTATAGCAATCAGCCCCAGCATTTT

v_call: TRBV25-1
j_call: TRBJ2-6
d_call: TRBD1
clone_size: .
cdr3_aa: CASSVSGTGSSGANVLTF
cdr3_nt: TGTGCCAGCAGTGTCTCCGGGACAGGGAGCTCTGGGGCCAACGTCCTGACTTTC